What follows are 14 T cell receptor beta chains derived from one specimen sequenced in a study of blood T cell repertoires in COVID-19. TCRdb's copy holds only in-frame clones and misses some; the assay was immunoSEQ multiplex PCR. The table lists 200,000 to 250,000 clones, more than 85% of them singletons. The sample was peripheral blood. All receptors come from a woman in her 70s with active or convalescent COVID-19.

The V and J genes are TRBV24-1 and TRBJ2-1; 9 bases align to TRBD2. Germline lookup yields CDR1 KGHDR and CDR2 SFDVKD. Germline trimming cut 2 bases from V and 2 bases from J; bases unmatched to any gene: 3. CDR3 size: 16 residues. CDR3 residues: CATSDWERGAYNEQFF. In DNA form, the CDR3 reads TGTGCCACCAGTGATTGGGAGCGGGGGGCCTACAATGAGCAGTTCTTC.

This sequence joins TRBV6-5 and TRBJ2-7, with 11 bases that match TRBD1. This CDR3 spans 15 amino acids. The J segment lost 3 bases and the V segment lost 5 bases, leaving 6 bases of the junction unmatched. From germline, CDR1 is MNHEY and CDR2 SVGAGI. In DNA form, the CDR3 reads TGTGCCAGCAGTAGGGGACAGGGGGGTATCTACGAGCAGTACTTC. It translates to CASSRGQGGIYEQYF.

This clone was counted once. V is TRBV9 and J is TRBJ1-6; tentative D call: TRBD1 (5 bases). The CDR3 extends over 14 amino acids. V was clipped by 0 bases and J by 8 bases, with 9 bases between them. Germline values: CDR1 SGDLS, CDR2 YYNGEE. CDR3 DNA sequence: TGTGCCAGCAGCGTAGGACAGTATTATTCACCCCTCCACTTT. Protein sequence: CASSVGQYYSPLHF.

This chain uses TRBV5-8 with TRBJ2-6; 10 nucleotides match TRBD1. Germline V gives CDR1 SGHTS, CDR2 YDEGEE. This CDR3 spans 17 amino acids. J gave up 0 bases and V 3 bases, and 3 bases lay outside the gene matches. CDR3 protein: CASSSGQGVSGANVLTF. The CDR3 DNA is TGTGCCAGCAGCTCAGGACAGGGGGTCTCTGGGGCCAACGTCCTGACTTTC.

The V call is TRBV7-9, the J call TRBJ1-1; 7 bases fit TRBD1. The CDR3 covers 13 residues. Looked up from germline, CDR1 is SEHNR and CDR2 is FQNEAQ (reference sequence). Trimming removed 4 bases from V and 3 bases from J; junction bases left unmatched: 2. The CDR3 sequence is CASSWQGDTEAFF. The CDR3 DNA is TGTGCCAGCAGCTGGCAGGGGGACACTGAAGCTTTCTTT.

This clone was picked up one time. This rearrangement joins TRBV15 to TRBJ2-7; 10 bases line up with TRBD1. This CDR3 comprises 15 residues. V lost 4 bases, J lost 6 bases, and 9 bases stayed unmatched. Germline CDR1 and CDR2: LNHNV and YYDKDF (reference sequence). In nucleotides, the CDR3 is TGTGCCACCAGCATAGACAGGGGGCTAGCTGGCGAGCAGTACTTC. Amino acids: CATSIDRGLAGEQYF.

The J gene is TRBJ2-5, the V gene TRBV4-1, with D possibly matching TRBD1 (5 bases). Trimming cost V 4 bases and J 4 bases, with 13 bases left between them. The CDR3 covers 14 residues. Germline values: CDR1 MGHRA, CDR2 YSYEKL. This CDR3 is CASSPFRQSETQYF. For the CDR3, the DNA is TGCGCCAGCAGCCCGTTTCGACAGTCAGAGACCCAGTACTTC.

V is TRBV10-2 and J is TRBJ1-1; D gene uncertain. CDR3 length: 14 residues. V dropped 4 bases and J dropped 2 bases, with 11 bases sitting between them. Germline V gene lookup returns CDR1 WSHSY and CDR2 SAAADI. CDR3 DNA sequence: TGCGCCAGCAGTGGAGGGCCAGGAAACACTGAAGCTTTCTTT. It is translated as CASSGGPGNTEAFF.

This clone has only a few counts. The chain uses TRBV6-2 or TRBV6-3 and TRBJ2-7; TRBD1 might be the D (6 bases). Trimming took off 2 bases at V and 1 base at J, with 9 bases between the two ends. Germline assignment: CDR1 MNHEY and CDR2 SVGEGT. This CDR3 is 14 amino acids long. CDR3 DNA sequence: TGTGCCAGCAGTTACCACGGACAGTCCTACGAGCAGTACTTC. Amino acid sequence: CASSYHGQSYEQYF.

The chain combines TRBV25-1 with TRBJ1-6, with D perhaps TRBD1 (6 bases). V lost 2 bases, J lost 12 bases, and 11 bases lay in between. The CDR3 has 13 residues. Germline loops: CDR1 MGHDK, CDR2 SYGVNS. The CDR3 sequence is CASSEQGIQPLHF. CDR3 DNA: TGTGCCAGCAGTGAACAGGGGATACAACCCCTCCACTTT.

This chain joins TRBV18 and TRBJ1-5, with D maybe TRBD1 (6 bases). The CDR3 is 13 amino acids. The germline V gene encodes CDR1 KGHSH and CDR2 LQKENI. Between the trimmed V and J ends, which lost 8 bases and 5 bases, there was a span of 13 bases. The CDR3 DNA reads as TGTGCCAGCGCAGGCAGGGGAGATCAGCCCCAGCATTTT. This gives the protein CASAGRGDQPQHF.

The chain couples TRBV11-2 to TRBJ2-1, with 9 bases identical to TRBD1. Germline V gives CDR1 SGHAT, CDR2 FQNNGV. V shed 1 base, J shed 9 bases, and the junction held 10 bases outside the gene matches. This CDR3 contains 16 residues. CDR3 nucleotides: TGTGCCAGCAGCTTAGTTCCGGGACAGGGTCACGGTGAGCAGTTCTTC. Translation: CASSLVPGQGHGEQFF.

The genes are TRBV3-1 (or the pseudogene TRBV3-2) and TRBJ2-7, with TRBD1 identical over 7 bases. The CDR3 contains 12 residues. The germline gives CDR1 LGHDT, CDR2 YNNKEL (reference sequence). Trimming removed 2 bases from V and 11 bases from J; junction bases left unmatched: 6. CDR3 in amino acids: CASSQSTGVKYF. The CDR3 nucleotides read TGTGCCAGCAGCCAAAGCACAGGGGTAAAGTACTTC.

This clone is a singleton in its sample. V is TRBV15 and J is TRBJ2-1; 8 nucleotides agree with TRBD1. The V gene's germline CDR1 is LNHNV and CDR2 YYDKDF (reference sequence). The CDR3 totals 14 residues. V dropped 6 bases and J dropped 9; count of bases not matched to a gene: 10. CDR3 DNA: TGTGCCACCAGTCCCAGGGGGCAGTTTGGTGAGCAGTTCTTC. Protein product: CATSPRGQFGEQFF.